The clone carrying this T cell receptor (beta chain) came up many times. Template material for amplifying TCR beta CDR3 regions consisted of RNA transcripts. HTBI primers drove first-round RT-PCR of the TCR CDR3. TCRdb re-called the multiplex PCR reads with MiXCR, one entry per CDR3 protein. The data hold 700,000 or so distinct CDR3 sequences, with 16% observed a single time. This specimen comes from a study of T cells in Graves' hyperthyroidism and ophthalmopathy. Sequenced input: blood. The TCR was taken from a man younger than 30 with Graves' hyperthyroidism.

CDR3 amino acids: CASSLALTFNDNYGYTF. Written as DNA, the CDR3 is TGTGCCAGCAGCTTAGCGTTGACGTTCAATGATAACTATGGCTACACCTTC. The V call is TRBV7-2, the J call TRBJ1-2; D ambiguous. Germline loops: CDR1 SGHTA, CDR2 FQGNSA. Trimming removed 0 bases from V and 1 base from J, with 15 bases in between. There are 17 residues in the CDR3.